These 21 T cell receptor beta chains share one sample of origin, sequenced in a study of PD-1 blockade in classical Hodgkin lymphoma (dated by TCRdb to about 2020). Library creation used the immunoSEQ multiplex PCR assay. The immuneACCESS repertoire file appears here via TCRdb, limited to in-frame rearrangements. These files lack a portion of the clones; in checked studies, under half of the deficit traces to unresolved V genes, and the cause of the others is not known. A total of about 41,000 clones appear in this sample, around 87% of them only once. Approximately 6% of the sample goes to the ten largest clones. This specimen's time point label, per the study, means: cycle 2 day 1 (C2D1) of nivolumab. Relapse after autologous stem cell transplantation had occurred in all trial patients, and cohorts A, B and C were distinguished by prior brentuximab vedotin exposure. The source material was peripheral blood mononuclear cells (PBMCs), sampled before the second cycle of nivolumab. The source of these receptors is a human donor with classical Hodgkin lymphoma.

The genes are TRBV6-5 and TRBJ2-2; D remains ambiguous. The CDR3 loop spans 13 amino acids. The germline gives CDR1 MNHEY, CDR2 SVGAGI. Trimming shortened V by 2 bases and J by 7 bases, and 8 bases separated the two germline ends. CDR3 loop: CASSYELDGELFF. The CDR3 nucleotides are TGTGCCAGCAGTTACGAACTTGACGGGGAGCTGTTTTTT.

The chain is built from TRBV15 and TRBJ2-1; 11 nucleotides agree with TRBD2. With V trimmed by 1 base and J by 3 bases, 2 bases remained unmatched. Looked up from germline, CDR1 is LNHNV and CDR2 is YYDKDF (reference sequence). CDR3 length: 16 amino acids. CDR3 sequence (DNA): TGTGCCACCAGCAGAGGACTAGCGGGATACTACAATGAGCAGTTCTTC. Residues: CATSRGLAGYYNEQFF.

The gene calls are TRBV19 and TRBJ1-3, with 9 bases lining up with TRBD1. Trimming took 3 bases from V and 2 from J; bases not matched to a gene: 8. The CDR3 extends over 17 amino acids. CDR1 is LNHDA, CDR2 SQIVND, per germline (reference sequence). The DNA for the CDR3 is TGTGCCAGTAGTATCGACCGGGGACAGGGCCCTGGAAACACCATATATTTT. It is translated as CASSIDRGQGPGNTIYF.

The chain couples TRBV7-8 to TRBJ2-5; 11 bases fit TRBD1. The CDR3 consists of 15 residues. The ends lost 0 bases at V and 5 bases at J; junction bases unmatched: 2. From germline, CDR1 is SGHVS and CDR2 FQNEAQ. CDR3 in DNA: TGTGCCAGCAGCTTAGCGGGGACAGGGGGGGAGACCCAGTACTTC. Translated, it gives CASSLAGTGGETQYF.

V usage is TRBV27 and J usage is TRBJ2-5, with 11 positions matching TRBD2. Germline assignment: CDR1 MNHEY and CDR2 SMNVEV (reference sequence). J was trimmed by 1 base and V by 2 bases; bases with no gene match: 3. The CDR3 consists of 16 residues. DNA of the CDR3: TGTGCCAGCAGTTTAACTAGCGGGAGATTCCAAGAGACCCAGTACTTC. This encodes CASSLTSGRFQETQYF.

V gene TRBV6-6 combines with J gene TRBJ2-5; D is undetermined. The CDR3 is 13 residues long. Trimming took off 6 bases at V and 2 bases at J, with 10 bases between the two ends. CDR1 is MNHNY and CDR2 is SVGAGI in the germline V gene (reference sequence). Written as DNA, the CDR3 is TGTGCCAGCAGCGGCCCATTTCAAGAGACCCAGTACTTC. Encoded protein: CASSGPFQETQYF.

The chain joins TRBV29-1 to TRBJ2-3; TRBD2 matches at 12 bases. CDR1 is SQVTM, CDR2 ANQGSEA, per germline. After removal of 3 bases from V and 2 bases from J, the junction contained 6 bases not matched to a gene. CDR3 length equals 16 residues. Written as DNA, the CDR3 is TGCAGCGTTGAGGAGACTAGCGGGAGTTACACAGATACGCAGTATTTT. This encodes CSVEETSGSYTDTQYF.

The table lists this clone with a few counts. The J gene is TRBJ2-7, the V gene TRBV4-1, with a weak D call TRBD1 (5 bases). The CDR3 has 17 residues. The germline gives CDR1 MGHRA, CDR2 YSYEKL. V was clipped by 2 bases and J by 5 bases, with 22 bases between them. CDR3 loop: CASSQPRAGPRRDEQYF. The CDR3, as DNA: TGCGCCAGCAGCCAACCCCGAGCCGGGCCTCGCAGGGACGAGCAGTACTTC.

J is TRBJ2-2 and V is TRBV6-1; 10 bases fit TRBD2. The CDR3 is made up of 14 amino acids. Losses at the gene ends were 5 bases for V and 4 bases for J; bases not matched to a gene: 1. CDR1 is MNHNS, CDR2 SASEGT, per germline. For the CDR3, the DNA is TGTGCCAGCAGTAGCGGGGGGGTCACCGGGGAGCTGTTTTTT. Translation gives CASSSGGVTGELFF.

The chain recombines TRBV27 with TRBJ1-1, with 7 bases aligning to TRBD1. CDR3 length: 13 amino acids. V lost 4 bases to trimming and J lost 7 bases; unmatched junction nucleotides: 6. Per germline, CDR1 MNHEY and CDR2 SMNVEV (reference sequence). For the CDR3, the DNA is TGTGCCAGCAGTTCCTGGACAGGCGGTGAAGCTTTCTTT. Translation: CASSSWTGGEAFF.

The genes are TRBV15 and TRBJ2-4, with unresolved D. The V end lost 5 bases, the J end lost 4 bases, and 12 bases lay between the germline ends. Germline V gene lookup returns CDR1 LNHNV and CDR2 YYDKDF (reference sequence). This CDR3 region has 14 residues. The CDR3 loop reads CATSWPSEKNIQYF. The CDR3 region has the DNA TGTGCCACCAGCTGGCCGAGCGAAAAAAACATTCAGTACTTC.

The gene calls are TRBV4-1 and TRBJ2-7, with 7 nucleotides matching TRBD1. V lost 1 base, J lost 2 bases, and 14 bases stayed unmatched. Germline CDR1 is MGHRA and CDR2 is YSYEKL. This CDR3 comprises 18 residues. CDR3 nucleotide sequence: TGCGCCAGCAGCCAAGGGGAGAGGGACGGGACAGTGGCCTACGAGCAGTACTTC. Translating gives CASSQGERDGTVAYEQYF.

CDR3 amino acids: CASSSGTHNTGELFF. As DNA, the CDR3 is TGTGCCAGCAGCTCCGGGACTCATAACACCGGGGAGCTGTTTTTT. The V and J genes are TRBV5-5 and TRBJ2-2, with D tentatively TRBD2 (6 bases). V gave up 3 bases and J gave up 2 bases, with 11 bases separating them. This CDR3 contains 15 residues. CDR1 and CDR2 (germline): SGHKS, YYEKEE (reference sequence).

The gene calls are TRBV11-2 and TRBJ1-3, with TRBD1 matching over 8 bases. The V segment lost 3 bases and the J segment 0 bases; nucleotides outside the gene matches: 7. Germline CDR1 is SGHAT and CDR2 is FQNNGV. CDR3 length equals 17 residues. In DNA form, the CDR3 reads TGTGCCAGCAGCTTGATGGGACAGGCCAACTCTGGAAACACCATATATTTT. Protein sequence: CASSLMGQANSGNTIYF.

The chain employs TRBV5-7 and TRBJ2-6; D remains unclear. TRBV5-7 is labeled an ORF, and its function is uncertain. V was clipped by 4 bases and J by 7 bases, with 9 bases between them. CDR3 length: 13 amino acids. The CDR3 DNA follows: TGTGCCAGCAGCATCTCGGAAGCCAACGTCCTGACTTTC. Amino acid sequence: CASSISEANVLTF.

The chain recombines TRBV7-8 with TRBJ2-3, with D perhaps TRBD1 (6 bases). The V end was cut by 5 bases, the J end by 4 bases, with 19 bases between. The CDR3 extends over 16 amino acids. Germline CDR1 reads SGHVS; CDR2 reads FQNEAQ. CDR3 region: CASSASGHPRSDTQYF. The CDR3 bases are TGTGCCAGCAGCGCATCGGGACACCCGAGGTCAGATACGCAGTATTTT.

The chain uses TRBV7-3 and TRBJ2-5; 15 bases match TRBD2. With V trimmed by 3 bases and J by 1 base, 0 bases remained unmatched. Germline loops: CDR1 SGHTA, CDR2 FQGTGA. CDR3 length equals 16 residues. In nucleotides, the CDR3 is TGTGCCAGCAGCTTGGGACTAGCGGGAGGCCAAGAGACCCAGTACTTC. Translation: CASSLGLAGGQETQYF. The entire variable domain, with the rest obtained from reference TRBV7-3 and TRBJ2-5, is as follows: GAGVSQTPSNKVTEKGKYVELRCDPISGHTALYWYRQSLGQGPEFLIYFQGTGAADDSGLPNDRFFAVRPEGSVSTLKIQRTERGDSAVYLCASSLGLAGGQETQYFGPGTRLLVL.

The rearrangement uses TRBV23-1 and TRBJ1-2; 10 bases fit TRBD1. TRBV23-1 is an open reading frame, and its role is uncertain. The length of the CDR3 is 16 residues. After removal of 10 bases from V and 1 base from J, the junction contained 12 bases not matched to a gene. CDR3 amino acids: CAIPRDRGPVNYGYTF. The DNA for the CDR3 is TGCGCCATCCCCCGGGACAGGGGACCCGTTAACTATGGCTACACCTTC.

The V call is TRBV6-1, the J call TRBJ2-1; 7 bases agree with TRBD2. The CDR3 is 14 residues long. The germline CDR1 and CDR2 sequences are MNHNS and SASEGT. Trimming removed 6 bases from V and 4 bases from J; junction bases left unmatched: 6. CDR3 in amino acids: CASSDSAGYNEQFF. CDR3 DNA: TGTGCCAGCAGCGACTCAGCGGGGTACAATGAGCAGTTCTTC.

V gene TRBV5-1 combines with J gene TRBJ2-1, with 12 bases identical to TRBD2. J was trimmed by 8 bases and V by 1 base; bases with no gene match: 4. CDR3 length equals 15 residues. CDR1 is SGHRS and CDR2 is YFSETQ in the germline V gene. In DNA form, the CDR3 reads TGCGCCAGCAGCTTGCGGACTAGCGGGGTAGATGAGCAGTTCTTC. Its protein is CASSLRTSGVDEQFF.

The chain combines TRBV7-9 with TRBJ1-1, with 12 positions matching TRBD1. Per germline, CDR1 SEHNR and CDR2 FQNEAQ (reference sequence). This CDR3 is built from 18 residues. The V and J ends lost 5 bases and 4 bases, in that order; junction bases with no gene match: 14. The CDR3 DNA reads TGTGCCAGCAGCATCCGGGACAGGGGGCGAAAGAGGGGCACTGAAGCTTTCTTT. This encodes CASSIRDRGRKRGTEAFF.